A selection of T cell receptor beta chains follows, all from one sample in a study of T cells after yellow fever vaccination. Each CDR3 protein gets one entry after TCRdb re-called the 5' RACE reads with MiXCR. The sample yields approximately 600,000 distinct CDR3 sequences, around 12% seen once. The specimen comprised PBMCs, sampled on the day of the yellow fever booster vaccination. The origin of the receptors is a man aged 30 to 45 who received the YFV17D yellow fever vaccine. CDR3s include the opening cysteine and the closing phenylalanine or tryptophan. Each record gives: J gene, clone size, V gene, D gene, CDR3 DNA, CDR3 protein. D genes are given only for firm matches. Not every row has a clone size; where given, it reads once, few, many or a size class.

TRBJ2-6	few	TRBV10-3	-	TGTGCCATCAGCGTTGACAGGCAAAATAGGGCCAACGTCCTGACTTTC	CAISVDRQNRANVLTF
TRBJ1-1	few	TRBV29-1	TRBD1	TGCAGCGCCTACGGGACAGGGCGAGGCACTGAAGCTTTCTTT	CSAYGTGRGTEAFF
TRBJ2-7	-	TRBV12-3/TRBV12-4	TRBD2	TGTGCCTGCAGTTTCGGACTAGCGGGGAACTACGAGCAGTACTTC	CACSFGLAGNYEQYF
TRBJ1-6	many	TRBV7-9	TRBD1	TGTGCCTCTGACAGGGGATATAATTCACCCCTCCACTTT	CASDRGYNSPLHF
TRBJ2-1	-	TRBV5-1	TRBD2	TGCGCCAGCAGCTCGACTAGCACCTCCTACAATGAGCAGTTCTTC	CASSSTSTSYNEQFF
TRBJ2-7	few	TRBV3-1	-	TGTGCCAGCAGCCACGGGACAACCTCCTACGAGCAGTACTTC	CASSHGTTSYEQYF
TRBJ2-1	few	TRBV7-2	-	TGTGCCAGCAGCCCCGACTTAACTCCGGGCAATGAGCAGTTCTTC	CASSPDLTPGNEQFF
TRBJ1-1	few	TRBV10-3	-	TGTGCCATCAGCGCCCTGAGCGCCTTGAACACTGAAGCTTTCTTT	CAISALSALNTEAFF
TRBJ2-7	many	TRBV27	TRBD1	TGTGCCAGCGGACAGGGACAGGGAACGTACGAGCAGTACTTC	CASGQGQGTYEQYF
TRBJ1-1	-	TRBV19	-	TGTGCCAGTAGTACAGGGCCGAGCACTGAAGCTTTCTTT	CASSTGPSTEAFF
TRBJ2-3	many	TRBV12-3/TRBV12-4	-	TGTGCCAGCAGCCCTTTAGAAGATACGCAGTATTTT	CASSPLEDTQYF
TRBJ2-7	many	TRBV5-1	-	TGTGCCAGCAGTTTAGGGGACGGGCCCTACGAGCAGTACTTC	CASSLGDGPYEQYF
TRBJ2-3	few	TRBV5-1	TRBD2	TGCGCCAGCAGCCTTACCCGGACTAGCGGGAACCCAGATACGCAGTATTTT	CASSLTRTSGNPDTQYF
TRBJ2-3	-	TRBV6-2/TRBV6-3	-	TGTGCCAGCATCGGACCGGGACATTTTACCACAGATACGCAGTATTTT	CASIGPGHFTTDTQYF
TRBJ1-4	few	TRBV18	-	TGTGCCAGCTCACCACCGCCTTTGATAGGCTCTAATGAAAAACTGTTTTTT	CASSPPPLIGSNEKLFF
TRBJ2-7	few	TRBV20-1	TRBD2	TGCAGTGCTAGAATAGCGGGAATCTACGAGCAGTACTTC	CSARIAGIYEQYF
TRBJ1-1	-	TRBV5-1	-	TGCGCCAGCAGCCCCGGGACCCTCATGAACACTGAAGCTTTCTTT	CASSPGTLMNTEAFF
TRBJ2-7	few	TRBV5-5	-	TGTGCCAGCAGCTTAAAACTAAAGACGGATAGCTCCTACGAGCAGTACTTC	CASSLKLKTDSSYEQYF
TRBJ2-1	few	TRBV20-1	TRBD2	TGCAGTTCCCTCTCGGGGAGGGTCACTGAGCAGTTCTTC	CSSLSGRVTEQFF
TRBJ2-3	-	TRBV5-1	-	TGCGCCAGCAGCGACCAGTCTATCACAGATACGCAGTATTTT	CASSDQSITDTQYF
TRBJ2-1	few	TRBV7-9	TRBD2	TGTGCCAGCAGCCCCTTTCGGCGGGAGCTTCACAATGAGCAGTTCTTC	CASSPFRRELHNEQFF
TRBJ2-7	many	TRBV5-1	TRBD2	TGCGCCAGCAGCGGAGCCCTAGCGGGAGGGCGAGGCGAGCAGTACTTC	CASSGALAGGRGEQYF
TRBJ2-1	-	TRBV6-1	-	TGTGCCAGCCAGATAGAACGTGCCCGCGAGCAGTTCTTC	CASQIERAREQFF